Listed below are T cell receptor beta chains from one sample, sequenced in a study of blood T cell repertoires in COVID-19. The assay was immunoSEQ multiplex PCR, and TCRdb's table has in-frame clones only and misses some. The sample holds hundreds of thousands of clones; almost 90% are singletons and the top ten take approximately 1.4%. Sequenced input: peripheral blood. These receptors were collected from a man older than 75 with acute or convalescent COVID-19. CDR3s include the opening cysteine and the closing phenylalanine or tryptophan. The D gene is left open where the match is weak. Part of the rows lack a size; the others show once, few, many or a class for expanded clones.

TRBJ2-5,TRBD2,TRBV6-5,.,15,CASSRTGTGGETQYF,TGTGCCAGCAGTAGGACCGGGACGGGAGGAGAGACCCAGTACTTC
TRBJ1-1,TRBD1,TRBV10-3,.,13,CAIQQGADTEAFF,TGTGCCATTCAACAGGGGGCGGACACTGAAGCTTTCTTT
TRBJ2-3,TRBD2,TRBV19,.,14,CASKSGSSTDTQYF,TGTGCCAGTAAAAGCGGGAGTAGCACAGATACGCAGTATTTT
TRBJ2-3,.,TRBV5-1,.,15,CASSLGDINTDTQYF,TGCGCCAGCAGCTTGGGGGACATAAACACAGATACGCAGTATTTT
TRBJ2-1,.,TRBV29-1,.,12,CSVVLAYNEQFF,TGCAGCGTTGTTTTAGCTTACAATGAGCAGTTCTTC
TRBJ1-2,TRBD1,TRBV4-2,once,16,CASSPLGQGPFYGYTF,TGTGCCAGCAGCCCCCTCGGACAGGGGCCCTTCTATGGCTACACCTTC
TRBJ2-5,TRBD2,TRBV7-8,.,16,CASSRPGGGSGETQYF,TGTGCCAGCAGCCGACCAGGTGGCGGGAGTGGAGAGACCCAGTACTTC
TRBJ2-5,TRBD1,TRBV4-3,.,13,CASSRDRGETQYF,TGCGCCAGCAGCCGGGACAGGGGAGAGACCCAGTACTTC
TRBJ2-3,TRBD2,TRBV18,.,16,CASSLRTSGPTDTQYF,TGTGCCAGCTCACTGAGGACTAGCGGGCCCACAGATACGCAGTATTTT
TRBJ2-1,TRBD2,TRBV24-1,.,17,CATSDNQRAGESNEQFF,TGTGCCACCAGTGATAACCAGAGAGCGGGAGAATCTAATGAGCAGTTCTTC
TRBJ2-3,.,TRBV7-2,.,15,CASSFRAGSTDTQYF,TGTGCCAGCAGCTTCCGGGCGGGGAGCACAGATACGCAGTATTTT
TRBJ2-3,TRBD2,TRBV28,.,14,CASRGLAGWDTQYF,TGTGCCAGCCGAGGGCTAGCGGGGTGGGATACGCAGTATTTT